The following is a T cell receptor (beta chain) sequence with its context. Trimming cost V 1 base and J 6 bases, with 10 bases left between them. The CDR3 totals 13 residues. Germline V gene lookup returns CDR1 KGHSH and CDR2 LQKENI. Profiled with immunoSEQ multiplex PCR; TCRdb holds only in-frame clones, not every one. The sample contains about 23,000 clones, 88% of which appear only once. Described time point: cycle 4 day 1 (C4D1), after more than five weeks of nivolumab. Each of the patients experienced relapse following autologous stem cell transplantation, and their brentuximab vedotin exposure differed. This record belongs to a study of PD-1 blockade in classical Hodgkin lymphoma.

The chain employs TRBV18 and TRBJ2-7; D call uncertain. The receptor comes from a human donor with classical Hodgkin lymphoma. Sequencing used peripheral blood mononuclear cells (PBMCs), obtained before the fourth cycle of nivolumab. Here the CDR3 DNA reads TGTGCCAGCTCACCACAGACGCCGCCCGAGCAGTACTTC. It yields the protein CASSPQTPPEQYF.